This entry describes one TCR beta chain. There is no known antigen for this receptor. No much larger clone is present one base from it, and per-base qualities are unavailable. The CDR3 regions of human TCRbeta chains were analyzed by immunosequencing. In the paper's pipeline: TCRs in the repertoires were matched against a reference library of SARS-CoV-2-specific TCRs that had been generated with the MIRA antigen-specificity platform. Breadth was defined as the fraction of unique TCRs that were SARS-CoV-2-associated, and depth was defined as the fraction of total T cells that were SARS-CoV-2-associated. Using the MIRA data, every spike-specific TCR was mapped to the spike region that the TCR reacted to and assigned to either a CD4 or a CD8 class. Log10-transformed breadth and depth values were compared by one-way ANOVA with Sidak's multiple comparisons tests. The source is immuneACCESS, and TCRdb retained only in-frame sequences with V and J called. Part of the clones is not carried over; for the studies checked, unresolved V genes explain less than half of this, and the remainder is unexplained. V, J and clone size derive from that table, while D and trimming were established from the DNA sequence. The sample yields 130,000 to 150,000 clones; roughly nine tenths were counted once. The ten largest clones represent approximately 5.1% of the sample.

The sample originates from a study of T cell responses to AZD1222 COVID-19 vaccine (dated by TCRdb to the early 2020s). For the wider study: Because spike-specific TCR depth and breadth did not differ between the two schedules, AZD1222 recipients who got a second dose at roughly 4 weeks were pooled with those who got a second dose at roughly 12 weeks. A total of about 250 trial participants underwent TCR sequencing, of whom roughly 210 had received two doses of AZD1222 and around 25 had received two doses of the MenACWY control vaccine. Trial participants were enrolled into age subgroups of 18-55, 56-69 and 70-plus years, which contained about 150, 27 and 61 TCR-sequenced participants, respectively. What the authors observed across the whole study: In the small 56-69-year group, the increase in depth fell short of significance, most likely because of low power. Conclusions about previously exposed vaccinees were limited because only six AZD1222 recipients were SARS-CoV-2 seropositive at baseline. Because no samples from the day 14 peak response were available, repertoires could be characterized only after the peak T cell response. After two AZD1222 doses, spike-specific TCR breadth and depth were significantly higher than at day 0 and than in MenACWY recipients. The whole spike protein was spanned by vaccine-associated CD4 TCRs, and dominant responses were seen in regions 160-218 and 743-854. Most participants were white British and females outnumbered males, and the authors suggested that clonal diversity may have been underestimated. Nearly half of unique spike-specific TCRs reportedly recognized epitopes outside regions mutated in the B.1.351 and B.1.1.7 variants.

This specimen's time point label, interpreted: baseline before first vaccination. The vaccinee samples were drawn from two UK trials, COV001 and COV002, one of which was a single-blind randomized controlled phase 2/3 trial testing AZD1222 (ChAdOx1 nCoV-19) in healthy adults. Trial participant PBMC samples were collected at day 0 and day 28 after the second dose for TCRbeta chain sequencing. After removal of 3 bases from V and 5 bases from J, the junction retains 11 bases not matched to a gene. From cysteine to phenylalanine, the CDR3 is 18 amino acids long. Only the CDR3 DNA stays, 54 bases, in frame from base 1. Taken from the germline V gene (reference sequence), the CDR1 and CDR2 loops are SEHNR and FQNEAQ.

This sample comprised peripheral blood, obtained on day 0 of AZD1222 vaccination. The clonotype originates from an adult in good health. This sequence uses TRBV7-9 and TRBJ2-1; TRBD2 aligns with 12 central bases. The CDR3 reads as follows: CASSLPFRLAGVNNEQFF. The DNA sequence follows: TGTGCCAGCAGCTTGCCCTTCCGACTAGCGGGGGTAAACAATGAGCAGTTCTTC.